Below, one TCR beta chain is given with its context. Its antigen remains undetermined. No base qualities exist here, and no much larger clone lies one base off it. The data derive from a study of shared clonotypes between healthy human individuals (dated by TCRdb to 2018 to 2021). Background on the whole study: The cohort included three men and a couple of women between 18 and 49 years of age. Per donor, three plates each were used for CD4 naive and CD4 memory, two for CD8 naive, and one for CD8 memory. To estimate repertoire size and how much clonotypes are shared between individuals, the study performed deep sequencing of blood TCR repertoires from a handful of healthy adults. Different laboratories and diverse techniques were used to prepare libraries and sequence TCR repertoires, to increase sequencing depth and limit assay-specific biases. Each donor's leukapheresis produced roughly between roughly 0.85 and 9.5 billion PBMCs.

Using the deep immunoSEQ assay, TCR CDR3 regions were amplified from genomic DNA by multiplex PCR. Extracted genomic DNA from each cell subset was spread evenly across all wells of several immunoSEQ 96-well plates, with each plate serving as a replicate. For sorted subsets, roughly 200 ng genomic DNA, equal to approximately 30,000 T cell genomes, was loaded into each replicate PCR. The purified libraries were quantified using a Qubit 3.0 fluorometer, sized with a Bioanalyzer 2100, and then quantified again using the KAPA Library Quantification kit. Each immunoSEQ 96-well plate was sequenced on its own single-read 150-cycle Illumina NextSeq 550 flow cell. The study's own analysis went as follows. Because only junctional sequences without quality scores were contained in the immunoSEQ output, filtering matching that applied to full-length reads could not be performed. To assign V/J genes and CDR3, sequences were annotated using PyIR, a Python wrapper for IgBLAST v1.9, with IMGT germline references. Any read was removed if the V/J assignment was weak (E-value above 1e-6), the CDR3 was missing, or the read contained stop codons, out-of-frame junctions, or ambiguous translated residues. V3J clonotypes were defined by identical inferred V gene, J gene, and CDR3 amino acid sequence. Percentage overlap between repertoires was computed as shared unique clonotypes divided by the size of the smaller repertoire. Repertoire richness was assessed with RTK rarefaction, the Chao1 estimator, and Recon v2.1 estimates of unobserved clonotypes. OLGA was used to compute generation probabilities for all TCRbeta clonotypes that the gDNA method yielded from a few donors. TCRdb limited this immuneACCESS table to in-frame rearrangements with V and J called. A share of clones is missing; checked studies link under half to unresolved V genes, and the rest is unexplained. V and J calls and clone size are those listed in that table; D and trimming were worked out from the DNA. This sample comprises approximately 2.5 million clones, approximately 93% of them detected only once. In total, the top ten clones hold around 0.4% of the sample.

Healthy HIV-negative adults with no recently reported acute infections or vaccinations were included as donors. All donors were Caucasian adults living in Nashville, Tennessee, USA. CD4+ T cells were enriched through magnetic negative selection, after which naive cells were positively selected on CD45RA and the remaining negative fraction served as the memory subset. Blood was collected by leukapheresis, and PBMCs were isolated by Ficoll-Histopaque density gradient centrifugation and then cryopreserved in liquid nitrogen vapor phase. Purity and quantity of every magnetically sorted T cell population were checked by analytical flow cytometry. From each sorted fraction, genomic DNA was isolated and quantified by UV absorbance on a Nanodrop 2000c. Per the germline V gene (reference sequence), SSHAT is the CDR1 and FNYEAQ is the CDR2. Cut back by 5 bases and 0 bases, the V and J ends lie 10 bases apart. From the cysteine through the phenylalanine, the CDR3 covers 14 amino acids. The kept DNA is CDR3 alone, 42 bases in frame from the first base.

Points the paper makes about the study in general: The small number of donors limited the genetic and exposure-history diversity represented. Roughly 5.2% of naive CD4, 3.5% of naive CD8, approximately 2.2% of memory CD4, and 0.35% to 0.4% of memory CD8 clonotypes were shared across several donors. Larger estimated clonotype richness was generally found for naive subsets than for memory subsets. Clonotypes shared by all four sorted-subset donors showed higher generation probabilities than non-shared clonotypes. Only blood was sampled, and tissue TCR repertoires likely differ from those in blood. Even with the large sequencing depth, rarefaction of the sorted-subset datasets indicated that sequencing was incomplete. Pairwise subsampling led to the expectation that sequencing depth would affect the degree of clonotype sharing among donors.

Source material: naive CD4+ T cells from PBMCs. According to the study, the label for this sample's cell subset or site signals: CD45RA+ positively selected. The rearranged segments are TRBV7-7 and TRBJ1-1, with the D gene too uncertain to name. The sequence was collected from a man between 18 and 29 years old in good health. Some clones in this sample may be carry-over from other donors' samples. For the CDR3, the sequence is CASSPHPMNTEAFF. The DNA sequence is as follows: TGTGCCAGCAGCCCCCACCCTATGAACACTGAAGCTTTCTTT.